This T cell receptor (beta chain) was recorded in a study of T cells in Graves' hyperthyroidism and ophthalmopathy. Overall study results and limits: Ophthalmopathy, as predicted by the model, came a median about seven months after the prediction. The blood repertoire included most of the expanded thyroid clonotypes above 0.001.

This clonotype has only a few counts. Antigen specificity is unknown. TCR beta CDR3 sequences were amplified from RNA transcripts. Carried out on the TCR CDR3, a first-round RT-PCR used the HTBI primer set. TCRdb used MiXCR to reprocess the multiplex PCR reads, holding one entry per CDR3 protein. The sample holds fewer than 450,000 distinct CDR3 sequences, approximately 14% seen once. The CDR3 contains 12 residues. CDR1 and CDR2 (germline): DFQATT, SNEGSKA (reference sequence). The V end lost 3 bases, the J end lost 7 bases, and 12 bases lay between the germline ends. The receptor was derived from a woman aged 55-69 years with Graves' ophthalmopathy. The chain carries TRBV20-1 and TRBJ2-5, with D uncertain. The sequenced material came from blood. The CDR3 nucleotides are TGCAGTGCTAGGGGCGAACTGGGGACCCAGTACTTC. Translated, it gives CSARGELGTQYF.